This T cell receptor beta chain was captured by sequencing in a study of cytomegalovirus exposure and HLA in healthy donors (dated by TCRdb to the late 2010s). As for the study more broadly: An earlier analysis of under 600 of the donors reported 276 Gb of sequence data and around 110 million unique TCR beta sequences from approximately 180 million T cells. About 280 gigabases of sequencing data and 70 million to 100 million unique TCR sequences were included in an early release covering around 600 HLA-typed donors. The genetic ancestry cluster associated with self-reported Caucasian donors included 81% of the approximately 400 genotyped donors. The aim of the study was to test whether cataloging public T cell receptors could identify signatures of past pathogen exposure. The T cell repertoires of around 670 subjects were profiled by immunosequencing and related to cytomegalovirus serostatus. Along with the 666-subject first cohort, a separate validation cohort of 120 different subjects was used. To predict cytomegalovirus infection status, the study combined high-throughput TCR immunosequencing, statistical association of individual TCRs with disease status, and machine learning. A later analysis re-examined previously published TCR beta repertoires from several hundred donors and added high-resolution HLA genotyping to investigate patterns of TCR occurrence. The later analysis used no new phenotypic data to find candidate immune exposures, relying instead on TCR beta sequences and their occurrence across donors. An earlier analysis of approximately 500 of the donors applied high-throughput TCR beta sequencing to assess whether each TCR beta V gene segment acted as functional or pseudogenic. Donor age, sex, ethnicity and CMV serostatus were compiled together with the repertoire data. In a later genetic analysis, genome-wide SNP genotypes for about 65% of the roughly 700 donors were used, and that subset was treated as a discovery cohort. Every discovery cohort repertoire had been produced on one sequencing platform. HLA typing included class I and class II loci at four-digit resolution. Typing coverage differed by locus: A, B, C, DRB1 and DQB1 were typed in about 620-630 donors, DQA1 in 500 to 550, DPA1 in over 600, and DPB1 in approximately 450. Four or five DR-DQ haplotypes were handled as single units for association and clustering because linkage in the cohort was strong. Among about 400 genotyped donors of the cohort, an average of approximately 200,000 unique TCR beta nucleotide sequences was sequenced per donor, of which about 20% were non-productive. The investigation overall reported the following: A cluster of highly shared sequence variants was judged likely to represent a technical artifact of the sequencing pipeline. A later analysis found that HLA-associated TCR beta chains were more clonally expanded and had lower generation probabilities than equally common non-associated chains. The authors suggested that the approach could potentially be extended to other disease states and immunological phenotypes. A later genetic analysis associated a missense DCLRE1C variant with V-gene and J-gene trimming of TCR beta chains, and an independent cohort replicated the association. Compared with the approximately 720-donor mean, donors in an Asian-associated ancestry cluster had fewer N-insertions in productive TCRs, according to a later genetic analysis. Because HLA typing was unavailable for some donors at each locus, only the typed subset was used in association tests. In a later analysis, several top co-occurrence clusters were reported to appear linked to parvovirus B19, influenza, CMV and Epstein-Barr virus. According to a later analysis, TCR association rates differed among HLA loci, with DRB1 alleles showing the most associated TCRs and HLA-C alleles showing the fewest. In an earlier analysis of some 540 of the donors, most TCR beta V segments appeared in productive rearrangements about 87% or about 30% of the time, broadly matching IMGT annotations. Assigning TCR associations to individual alleles was difficult when HLA alleles, especially DR and DQ, strongly co-occurred. In the study, 150 to 200 TCR beta chains were listed as associated with cytomegalovirus. Most TCR sequences were seen in very few donors, while some public TCRs were found in many individuals. The classifier was reported to diagnose cytomegalovirus status with high specificity and sensitivity in both the original cohort and the validation cohort. Sequencing depth was assumed to be roughly uniform across donors in the presence/absence analyses, though that assumption may not hold. A further reported finding was that TCR beta sequences accurately predicted the HLA-A and HLA-B alleles for most subjects in the first cohort. Because counts were too low, around 17 rarely observed V segments, including chromosome 9 orphons, were left out of the earlier analysis of approximately 500 of the donors. Linkage disequilibrium might explain the correlated functional status among segregating V segments, but an unknown experimental factor could not be excluded. The 87-base-pair reads could not distinguish some IMGT-functional V segments, including TRBV6-2 and TRBV6-3, so those segments were excluded. Specific HLA alleles were associated with over 15,000 TCR beta sequences at a false discovery rate of 0.05 in a later analysis. Most CMV-associated TCR beta chains appeared to be HLA-restricted in a later analysis, and the HLA associations seemed to be driven largely by CMV exposure. Only TCR beta chains were sequenced in this cohort, and the absence of alpha or paired-chain data limited detectable features. A few of the identified cytomegalovirus-associated TCR beta chains were confirmed in vitro to be specific for cytomegalovirus antigens. CMV serostatus was the only immune exposure information available for the cohort.

About this clone: Its antigen is not yet known. It has no much larger one-base neighbor in the sample; base qualities were not kept.

Libraries were prepared through the immunoSEQ multiplex PCR assay. For the multiplex PCR, a mixture combining 60 forward primers for TCR Vbeta segments and 13 reverse primers for TCR Jbeta segments was used. The CDR3 region of rearranged TCR beta genes was amplified from genomic DNA by a multiplex PCR assay. Amplified TCR beta libraries were sequenced as 87-base-pair reads on the Illumina HiSeq System. The authors' analysis ran thus. In a later analysis, some 80 million unique TCR beta chains were counted across the approximately 640 repertoires, and around 11 million of these chains were shared by at least two donors. A nearest-neighbor algorithm error-corrected the raw reads and collapsed the reads into unique sequences, merging closely related sequences to remove PCR and sequencing errors. CDR3 sequences were aligned to IMGT reference sequences to assign V, D and J gene segments. Each retained sequence needed at least a six-nucleotide match to both a V gene segment and a J gene segment. A rearrangement was called productive if the CDR3 had no stop codons and remained in frame with V and J, and every other rearrangement was called non-productive. Following IMGT convention, CDR3 was defined as the stretch from the second conserved V-encoded cysteine up to the conserved J-encoded phenylalanine. Sequences without an unambiguous match to a single V gene segment were excluded from the earlier analysis of approximately 600 of the donors. An earlier analysis of 550 to 650 of the donors classified V segments as functional when productive rearrangements were above 56.7% and as segregating when the standard deviation between donors was above 5%. A statistical classification framework was built for diagnosing cytomegalovirus status from the catalog of TCR beta chain sequences. A later analysis assigned V and J genes by comparing TCR nucleotide sequences with IMGT/GENE-DB human TR gene sequences. Using the TCRdist pipeline, a later analysis assigned CDR3 sequences along with most-parsimonious VDJ recombination scenarios. In a later analysis, every TCR beta chain was defined by the combination of its CDR3 amino acid sequence and its V-gene family, and reads without a unique V-gene family were dropped. A later analysis removed 500 to 600 highly shared, low-generation-probability nucleotide sequences to deal with suspected cross-contamination and a sequencing artifact. A later analysis calculated a clonal expansion index for each public chain from normalized within-repertoire ranks of inferred template counts. In a later analysis, generation probabilities were computed with a VDJ recombination model fitted to out-of-frame rearrangements, and the resulting probabilities were checked against IGoR. Hypergeometric tests were used in a later analysis to score TCR-TCR, TCR-HLA and TCR-CMV co-occurrence, with a repertoire-size bias correction applied to the TCR pairs. To estimate false discovery rates, a later analysis permuted the HLA or CMV assignments 20 times. In a later analysis, co-occurring TCRs were grouped with DBSCAN, and TCRdist sequence similarity was added when clustering was performed within HLA-allele-positive subsets. Repertoires with fewer than 30,000 or more than 120,000 public chains were left out of co-occurrence clustering, as were about 5 repertoires with anomalous nucleotide sharing. Not all clones reach the TCRdb copy of this immuneACCESS table, which keeps in-frame sequences only. Checked studies attribute under half of the gap to unresolved V genes and leave the rest unexplained. V and J calls and clone size are those listed in that table; D and trimming were worked out from the DNA. The sample table records approximately 110,000 clones; more than 60% of these occur just once. About 5.8% of the sample belongs to the ten largest clones.

V trim: 3 bases; J trim: 6 bases; unmatched bases: 7. For CDR1 and CDR2, the germline V gene lists SGHDT and YYEEEE. The CDR3 contains 15 residues, cysteine and phenylalanine counted. The retained sequence is limited to the CDR3, 45 bases, with the frame set at the first base. In total, 630 or so healthy bone marrow donors made up the cohort. At the time of sampling, all cohort members were nominally healthy, though unrecorded immune exposures were likely present. The donor was CMV seronegative and belonged to the group of approximately 320 seronegative cohort members. A peripheral blood sample was provided by each donor, and peripheral blood mononuclear cells were used for TCR beta sequencing. Genomic DNA extraction from the blood cell samples was performed with the Qiagen DNeasy Blood Extraction Kit.

This sequence originates from a male donor in good health and CMV-seronegative. The sample was PBMCs. This chain joins TRBV5-6 to TRBJ2-1; the central 9 bases match TRBD2. The CDR3 region: CASSSDSGRSNEQFF. The DNA sequence is as follows: TGTGCCAGCAGCTCCGATAGCGGGAGAAGCAATGAGCAGTTCTTC.